This T cell receptor beta chain emerged from a study of blood T cell repertoires in COVID-19. This clone was counted only a few times. Method: immunoSEQ multiplex PCR; TCRdb's copy keeps in-frame clones and lacks some. The repertoire holds 75,000 to 80,000 clones, roughly 84% seen once, with over 9.5% in the top ten. Germline values: CDR1 SGHAT, CDR2 FQDESV (reference sequence). V was trimmed by 5 bases and J by 10 bases, leaving 15 bases between them. This CDR3 has 14 amino acids. The chain joins TRBV11-1 to TRBJ1-6, with D maybe TRBD1 (6 bases). This receptor was obtained from a man between 60 and 75 years old with COVID-19, enrolled during active disease. The material sequenced was peripheral blood. CDR3 residues: CASSARTGNSPLHF. CDR3 nucleotides: TGTGCCAGCAGCGCCCGAACAGGGAACTCACCCCTCCACTTT.